This TCR beta chain came from a study of shared clonotypes between healthy human individuals. Clones were read by immunoSEQ multiplex PCR, and TCRdb kept only the in-frame ones, dropping some. The repertoire holds nearly 1 million clones, with 70% to 85% as singletons. V lost 2 bases to trimming and J lost 11 bases, with 15 bases between them. The CDR3 spans 14 residues. Germline values: CDR1 MNHNY, CDR2 SVGAGI (reference sequence). This receptor was taken from a man younger than 35 in good health. Sample: memory CD4+ T cells sorted from blood. Subset defined: CD45RA-negative fraction. The chain carries TRBV6-6 and TRBJ1-4; the D gene is possibly TRBD1 (6 bases). The CDR3 nucleotides are TGTGCCAGCAGTTACGACGGACAGAGGGGGAAACTGTTTTTT. Translation gives CASSYDGQRGKLFF.